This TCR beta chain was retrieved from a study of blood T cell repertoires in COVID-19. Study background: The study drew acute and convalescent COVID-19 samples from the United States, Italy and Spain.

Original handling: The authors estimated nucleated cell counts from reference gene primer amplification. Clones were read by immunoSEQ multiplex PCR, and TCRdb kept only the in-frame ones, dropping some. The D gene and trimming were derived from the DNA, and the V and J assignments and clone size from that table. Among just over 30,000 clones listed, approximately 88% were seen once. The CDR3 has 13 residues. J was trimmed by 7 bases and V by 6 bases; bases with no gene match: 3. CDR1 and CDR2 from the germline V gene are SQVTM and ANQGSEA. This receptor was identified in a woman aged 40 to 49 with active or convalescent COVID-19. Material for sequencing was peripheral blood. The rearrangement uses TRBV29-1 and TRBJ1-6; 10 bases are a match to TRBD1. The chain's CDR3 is CSVRQGANSPLHF. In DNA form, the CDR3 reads TGCAGCGTCCGACAGGGGGCCAATTCACCCCTCCACTTT.